The 25 T cell receptor beta chains below were found in one sample sequenced in a study of CD8 T cells in ankylosing spondylitis. TCRdb itself ran the 5' RACE reads through MiXCR, one entry per CDR3 protein. The table has under 950,000 distinct CDR3 sequences, 15% to 20% seen once. Study-wide points: One TCR beta motif, made up of several highly homologous variants, appeared characteristic of ankylosing spondylitis blood.

No cognate antigen is known for these TCRs. The sequencing sample was made of blood, either unsorted or a sorted T cell fraction (not recorded which). Receptors were obtained from a male donor with ankylosing spondylitis.

Only a few counts were recorded for this clonotype. The rearrangement joins TRBV6-1 to TRBJ2-3; tentative D call: TRBD2 (7 bases). Trimming left V 3 bases short and J 2 bases short, with 21 bases between. The CDR3 covers 18 residues. Germline values: CDR1 MNHNS, CDR2 SASEGT. The CDR3 region has the DNA TGTGCCAGCAGTGATCCTTGGGGGGGACAAGATAACACAGATACGCAGTATTTT. Translating it yields CASSDPWGGQDNTDTQYF.

In its sample, this clonotype was seen a few times. The chain uses TRBV28 and TRBJ2-1; 7 bases agree with TRBD2. CDR1 and CDR2 from the germline V gene are MDHEN and SYDVKM. The CDR3 covers 15 residues. The V gene end was trimmed by 6 bases and the J gene end by 6 bases; junction bases not matched to a gene: 11. CDR3 coding DNA: TGTGCCAGCAGGTACTATGCGGGAGAGAGCAATGAGCAGTTCTTC. It specifies CASRYYAGESNEQFF.

This clonotype was detected ten times or more. V gene TRBV4-1 combines with J gene TRBJ1-1, with D maybe TRBD1 (5 bases). The CDR3 is made up of 15 amino acids. Germline loops: CDR1 MGHRA, CDR2 YSYEKL. Trimming took off 1 base at V and 0 bases at J, with 9 bases between the two ends. The CDR3 region is CASSQGGVMNTEAFF. The CDR3 DNA sequence: TGCGCCAGCAGCCAAGGAGGGGTAATGAACACTGAAGCTTTCTTT.

This clonotype was seen a handful of times. The CDR3 region is CSVEEDGLGVPPGELFF. The DNA of the CDR3 is TGCAGCGTTGAAGAGGACGGGCTGGGTGTCCCACCCGGGGAGCTGTTTTTT. The chain links TRBV29-1 to TRBJ2-2; no clear D gene. V lost 0 bases to trimming and J lost 6 bases, with 20 bases between them. The CDR3 length is 17 residues. Per the germline V gene, CDR1 is SQVTM and CDR2 is ANQGSEA.

The genes are TRBV19 and TRBJ1-4; 7 bases line up with TRBD1. Looked up from germline, CDR1 is LNHDA and CDR2 is SQIVND (reference sequence). V was clipped by 2 bases and J by 0 bases; unmatched bases: 6. The CDR3 has 17 amino acids. The CDR3 sequence is CASSILGQPATNEKLFF. DNA for the CDR3: TGTGCCAGTAGTATACTGGGACAGCCTGCAACTAATGAAAAACTGTTTTTT.

J is TRBJ1-1 and V is TRBV7-9; D not certain. Trimming stripped 0 bases from V and 7 bases from J, with 6 bases between. The germline V gene encodes CDR1 SEHNR and CDR2 FQNEAQ (reference sequence). The CDR3 spans 12 residues. DNA for the CDR3: TGTGCCAGCAGCTTAGCGGAGCTTGAAGCTTTCTTT. It yields the protein CASSLAELEAFF.

The sample holds many counts of this clonotype. The chain employs TRBV6-5 and TRBJ1-3; no clear D. The CDR3 has 14 amino acids. V shed 0 bases and J shed 3 bases, with 6 bases lying between them. The V gene's germline CDR1 is MNHEY and CDR2 SVGAGI. The CDR3 region is CASSYSPGGNTIYF. CDR3 nucleotide sequence: TGTGCCAGCAGTTACTCTCCCGGTGGAAACACCATATATTTT.

This clonotype occurred a few times. This rearrangement joins TRBV4-2 to TRBJ1-6; 9 positions match TRBD1. Trimming took 0 bases from V and 5 from J; bases not matched to a gene: 5. The V gene's germline CDR1 is LGHNA and CDR2 YNFKEQ. CDR3 length equals 17 residues. DNA for the CDR3: TGTGCCAGCAGCCAAGATGGTGGGACAGGGCATAATTCACCCCTCCACTTT. As protein: CASSQDGGTGHNSPLHF.

This clonotype was recorded a few times. The rearrangement links TRBV5-1 to TRBJ2-7, with a weak D call TRBD2 (6 bases). The V gene lost 6 bases and the J gene lost 3 bases, with 19 bases spanning the gap. Looked up from germline, CDR1 is SGHRS and CDR2 is YFSETQ. The CDR3 loop spans 15 amino acids. CDR3 DNA sequence: TGCGCCAGCACGGCCTTCGGGACGGGACTCTACGAGCAGTACTTC. Its protein product is CASTAFGTGLYEQYF.

J is TRBJ2-7 and V is TRBV4-1, with D possibly being TRBD1 or TRBD2 (6 bases each). V dropped 3 bases and J dropped 7 bases, with 19 bases sitting between them. The CDR3 is 15 amino acids. Germline V CDR1 and CDR2: MGHRA, YSYEKL. The CDR3 DNA is TGCGCCAGCAGCCAGGGGGGCCAGGGGATTTGGGAGCAGTACTTC. Amino acids: CASSQGGQGIWEQYF.

There are a few counts of this clonotype. V and J are TRBV9 and TRBJ1-2, with D perhaps matching TRBD1 (6 bases). From germline, CDR1 is SGDLS and CDR2 YYNGEE. CDR3 size: 14 residues. With 4 bases removed from V and 4 bases from J, the gap between germline ends came to 14 bases. DNA for the CDR3: TGTGCCAGCAGCTTCCAGACAGGACTCTATGGCTACACCTTC. This translates into CASSFQTGLYGYTF.

This clonotype has more than one count but fewer than ten. The CDR3 protein is CASSEEQVLNTEAFF. The CDR3 DNA is TGTGCCAGCAGTGAAGAGCAGGTTTTGAACACTGAAGCTTTCTTT. The chain is built from TRBV2 and TRBJ1-1, with D uncertain. V lost 1 base and J 0 bases, leaving 9 bases between the germline ends. The CDR3 runs to 15 residues. Germline values: CDR1 SNHLY, CDR2 FYNNEI.

This chain uses TRBV7-9 with TRBJ2-7, with 7 nucleotides matching TRBD2. V lost 5 bases to trimming and J lost 3 bases; unmatched junction nucleotides: 13. CDR3 size: 16 residues. Germline V gene data show CDR1 as SEHNR and CDR2 as FQNEAQ (reference sequence). DNA of the CDR3: TGTGCCAGCAGCCCCGAAGGAGGGAGGGATTTCTACGAGCAGTACTTC. Its translation is CASSPEGGRDFYEQYF. Based on the CDR3 plus reference TRBV7-9 and TRBJ2-7, the full variable domain is DTGVSQNPRHKITKRGQNVTFRCDPISEHNRLYWYRQTLGQGPEFLTYFQNEAQLEKSRLLSDRFSAERPKGSFSTLEIQRTEQGDSAMYLCASSPEGGRDFYEQYFGPGTRLTVT.

This chain joins TRBV20-1 and TRBJ1-2; D may be TRBD1 (5 bases). V was clipped by 5 bases and J by 3 bases, with 13 bases between them. Germline V lookup: CDR1 DFQATT, CDR2 SNEGSKA (reference sequence). There are 13 residues in the CDR3. This chain's CDR3 is CSAYRGEDYGYTF. The CDR3 coding sequence is TGCAGTGCTTATCGGGGGGAGGACTATGGCTACACCTTC.

The chain combines TRBV20-1 with TRBJ2-2, with 8 positions matching TRBD1. V lost 5 bases, J lost 1 base, and 3 bases stayed unmatched. CDR1 DFQATT and CDR2 SNEGSKA come from the germline V gene (reference sequence). CDR3 length: 14 amino acids. CDR3 loop: CSAHRGMNTGELFF. The DNA for the CDR3 is TGCAGTGCTCACAGGGGGATGAACACCGGGGAGCTGTTTTTT.

This clonotype was counted between two and nine times. The chain combines TRBV10-3 with TRBJ2-7, with D tentatively TRBD1 (6 bases). This CDR3 has 14 residues. V lost 6 bases and J 2 bases, leaving 14 bases between the germline ends. Per the germline V gene, CDR1 is ENHRY and CDR2 is SYGVKD. In DNA form, the CDR3 reads TGTGCCATCAGCCTGACAGGAACTACCTACGAGCAGTACTTC. Translated, it gives CAISLTGTTYEQYF.

The chain links TRBV11-1 to TRBJ2-7, with 12 bases matching TRBD2. CDR1 and CDR2 (germline): SGHAT, FQDESV (reference sequence). The V gene end was trimmed by 5 bases and the J gene end by 5 bases; junction bases not matched to a gene: 16. This CDR3 comprises 18 residues. The CDR3 DNA reads as TGTGCCAGCAGCATTCCGGGACTAGCGGGCTTCCTCGGTGACGAGCAGTACTTC. Translated, it gives CASSIPGLAGFLGDEQYF.

The table lists this clonotype with a few counts. The rearrangement links TRBV7-2 to TRBJ1-2; TRBD1 might be the D (5 bases). Trimming left V 3 bases short and J 4 bases short, with 21 bases between. Germline V gives CDR1 SGHTA, CDR2 FQGNSA. The CDR3 is made up of 17 amino acids. CDR3 bases: TGTGCCAGCAGCTTTCGTATAGGGAGGGGTTCCTTCTATGGCTACACCTTC. Encoded protein: CASSFRIGRGSFYGYTF.

This clonotype was recorded many times. J is TRBJ2-7 and V is TRBV7-2; no firm D call. The germline CDR1 and CDR2 sequences are SGHTA and FQGNSA. The CDR3 covers 12 residues. V lost 2 bases to trimming and J lost 2 bases, with 4 bases between them. CDR3 in amino acids: CASSLTPYEQYF. CDR3 DNA sequence: TGTGCCAGCAGCTTAACCCCCTACGAGCAGTACTTC.

This chain uses TRBV7-3 with TRBJ2-1; 8 nucleotides agree with TRBD2. V was pared by 6 bases and J by 5 bases, with 9 bases of the junction left unmatched. Per the germline V gene, CDR1 is SGHTA and CDR2 is FQGTGA. This CDR3 is 15 amino acids long. The CDR3 region has the DNA TGTGCCAGCAGTCAATCGGGACTAGAAAACAATGAGCAGTTCTTC. This sequence encodes CASSQSGLENNEQFF.

This clonotype was seen many times. The rearrangement joins TRBV7-8 to TRBJ1-1; a possible D gene is TRBD1 (5 bases). CDR1 is SGHVS, CDR2 FQNEAQ, per germline. The CDR3 loop spans 14 amino acids. V lost 3 bases and J 5 bases, leaving 13 bases between the germline ends. Here the CDR3 reads CASSFFSGGTEAFF. Written as DNA, the CDR3 is TGTGCCAGCAGCTTTTTCAGCGGGGGGACTGAAGCTTTCTTT.

This chain joins TRBV5-1 and TRBJ1-4; maybe TRBD1 (5 bases). The CDR3 has 14 amino acids. V was cut by 3 bases and J by 3 bases, with 9 bases left in between. Germline V gene lookup returns CDR1 SGHRS and CDR2 YFSETQ. CDR3 loop: CASSSRDSNEKLFF. The CDR3, as DNA: TGCGCCAGCAGCTCCAGGGATTCTAATGAAAAACTGTTTTTT. The entire variable domain, with the rest obtained from reference TRBV5-1 and TRBJ1-4, is as follows: KAGVTQTPRYLIKTRGQQVTLSCSPISGHRSVSWYQQTPGQGLQFLFEYFSETQRNKGNFPGRFSGRQFSNSRSEMNVSTLELGDSALYLCASSSRDSNEKLFFGSGTQLSVL.

This clonotype was counted only a few times. This rearrangement joins TRBV20-1 to TRBJ2-5; 7 bases are a match to TRBD1. Germline lookup yields CDR1 DFQATT and CDR2 SNEGSKA (reference sequence). J gave up 1 base and V 6 bases, and 17 bases lay outside the gene matches. CDR3 length: 17 amino acids. CDR3: CSAAVDSRGLIQETQYF. CDR3 DNA: TGCAGTGCCGCGGTTGACTCCAGGGGGTTAATCCAAGAGACCCAGTACTTC.

V is TRBV20-1 and J is TRBJ1-3; TRBD1 might be the D (6 bases). CDR3 length: 15 amino acids. Trimming pared 5 bases from V and 0 bases from J, leaving 14 bases between. CDR1 and CDR2 (germline): DFQATT, SNEGSKA (reference sequence). The CDR3 nucleotides are TGCAGTGCTGTGACAGGAGTTACCTCTGGAAACACCATATATTTT. The encoded protein is CSAVTGVTSGNTIYF.

This clonotype was counted only a few times. CDR3: CASHPGLAGVSSYNEQFF. In DNA form, the CDR3 reads TGCGCCAGCCACCCGGGACTAGCGGGGGTAAGCTCCTACAATGAGCAGTTCTTC. The chain combines TRBV5-1 with TRBJ2-1; 14 nucleotides agree with TRBD2. CDR1 and CDR2 (germline): SGHRS, YFSETQ. The J segment lost 0 bases and the V segment lost 7 bases, leaving 9 bases of the junction unmatched. The CDR3 consists of 18 residues.